The 17 T cell receptor beta chains given below trace back to one sample, sequenced in a study of T cells in Graves' hyperthyroidism and ophthalmopathy. RNA transcripts provided the source from which TCR beta CDR3 regions were amplified. HTBI primers were employed in a first-round RT-PCR of the TCR CDR3. TCRdb analysed the multiplex PCR reads with MiXCR anew, one entry per CDR3 protein. The table includes a few hundred thousand distinct CDR3 sequences, about a sixth detected once. Specimen: blood. The receptors stem from a woman aged 25 to 39 with Graves' hyperthyroidism.

This clonotype was seen many times. CDR3 region: CASSFWQGVNTGELFF. CDR3 DNA: TGTGCCAGCAGTTTTTGGCAGGGGGTGAACACCGGGGAGCTGTTTTTT. V and J are TRBV12-3 or TRBV12-4 and TRBJ2-2; TRBD1 agrees at 7 bases. Germline trimming cut 3 bases from V and 1 base from J; bases unmatched to any gene: 5. This CDR3 region has 16 residues.

This clonotype was seen many times. This sequence joins TRBV6-4 and TRBJ2-2, with 9 bases that match TRBD1. Unmatched junction bases numbered 9, after V lost 2 bases and J lost 5 bases. The CDR3 contains 17 residues. Germline CDR1 MRHNA, CDR2 SNTAGT. This CDR3 reads CASSDAPGQGVTGELFF. The CDR3 DNA sequence: TGTGCCAGCAGTGACGCTCCGGGACAGGGAGTGACCGGGGAGCTGTTTTTT.

In the case of this clonotype: With a much larger clone just one base away, this may be a read error. The chain uses TRBV18 and TRBJ2-1; TRBD2 aligns across 13 bases. Germline-derived CDR1 and CDR2 are KGHSH and LQKENI. V was pared by 0 bases and J by 10 bases, with 6 bases of the junction left unmatched. The length of the CDR3 is 16 residues. CDR3 protein: CASSPPGTSGMGEQFF. Written as DNA, the CDR3 is TGTGCCAGCTCACCACCGGGGACTAGCGGGATGGGCGAGCAGTTCTTC.

This clonotype was recorded many times. The chain joins TRBV5-6 to TRBJ2-5, with D maybe TRBD1 (5 bases). V was pared by 1 base and J by 4 bases, with 8 bases between. CDR1 and CDR2 from the germline V gene are SGHDT and YYEEEE. The CDR3 has 13 residues. The DNA for the CDR3 is TGTGCCAGCAGCTTGCTTACAGGAGAGACCCAGTACTTC. Translation: CASSLLTGETQYF.

This clonotype has ten or more counts. The genes are TRBV20-1 and TRBJ1-6; no firm D call. V was shortened by 1 base and J by 6 bases, with 10 bases between the two germline ends. Germline CDR1 reads DFQATT; CDR2 reads SNEGSKA (reference sequence). This CDR3 is built from 14 residues. CDR3 sequence: CSARGSSGNSPLHF. DNA of the CDR3: TGCAGTGCTAGAGGCTCTAGTGGTAATTCACCCCTCCACTTT.

This clonotype was observed many times. V gene TRBV20-1 combines with J gene TRBJ2-7; 13 bases line up with TRBD2. In germline, CDR1 is DFQATT, CDR2 SNEGSKA (reference sequence). This CDR3 is 17 amino acids long. The ends lost 1 base at V and 2 bases at J; junction bases unmatched: 8. CDR3 loop: CSARVPGLAGSAYEQYF. CDR3 nucleotides: TGCAGTGCTAGAGTTCCGGGACTAGCGGGGTCGGCCTACGAGCAGTACTTC.

This clonotype turned up a few times. The V call is TRBV11-2, the J call TRBJ2-7; D is ambiguous. Per the germline V gene, CDR1 is SGHAT and CDR2 is FQNNGV. CDR3 length: 14 residues. The V and J ends lost 5 bases and 0 bases respectively, with 11 bases between them. The DNA of the CDR3 is TGTGCCAGCAGCCCAAGAGACGCCTCCTACGAGCAGTACTTC. The encoded protein is CASSPRDASYEQYF.

Regarding this clonotype: A clone one base away is much larger, so this may be a read error. V gene TRBV29-1 combines with J gene TRBJ1-5, with D hard to call. The germline V gene has CDR1 SQVTM and CDR2 ANQGSEA. The V and J ends lost 5 bases and 0 bases respectively, with 11 bases between them. The length of the CDR3 is 14 residues. CDR3 region: CSVTQSYSNQPQHF. CDR3 sequence (DNA): TGCAGCGTTACACAGAGTTATAGCAATCAGCCCCAGCATTTT.

V is TRBV19 and J is TRBJ1-2, with 7 positions matching TRBD1. The ends lost 7 bases at V and 3 bases at J; junction bases unmatched: 5. From germline, CDR1 is LNHDA and CDR2 SQIVND (reference sequence). This CDR3 has 13 residues. CDR3 sequence (DNA): TGTGCCAGTAATAAGGGGACAGACTATGGCTACACCTTC. The encoded protein is CASNKGTDYGYTF. Variable domain in full (rest from reference TRBV19 and TRBJ1-2): DGGITQSPKYLFRKEGQNVTLSCEQNLNHDAMYWYRQDPGQGLRLIYYSQIVNDFQKGDIAEGYSVSREKKESFPLTVTSAQKNPTAFYLCASNKGTDYGYTFGSGTRLTVV.

Concerning this clonotype: A much more abundant neighbour one base away suggests this may be a read error. The chain has TRBV27 and TRBJ2-1; possible D gene TRBD1, 5 bases. This CDR3 has 12 residues. Germline V lookup: CDR1 MNHEY, CDR2 SMNVEV (reference sequence). V shed 4 bases and J shed 10 bases, with 11 bases lying between them. CDR3 sequence reads: CASSSRAGEQFF. The CDR3 region has the DNA TGTGCCAGCAGTTCCAGGGCCGGGGAGCAGTTCTTC.

In this sample, this clonotype turned up many times. V usage is TRBV6-1 and J usage is TRBJ2-7, with 7 bases matching TRBD2. V lost 3 bases to trimming and J lost 0 bases; unmatched junction nucleotides: 5. CDR3 length: 15 residues. Looked up from germline, CDR1 is MNHNS and CDR2 is SASEGT. CDR3 sequence reads: CASSDPGGSSYEQYF. The CDR3 DNA follows: TGTGCCAGCAGTGACCCGGGCGGGAGCTCCTACGAGCAGTACTTC.

This chain uses TRBV19 with TRBJ2-1; D possibly uses TRBD1 or TRBD2 (5 bases each). This CDR3 has 16 amino acids. Germline assignment: CDR1 LNHDA and CDR2 SQIVND (reference sequence). Trimming took 1 base from V and 4 from J, leaving 14 bases between them. The CDR3 reads CASSIVRLGVYNEQFF. The CDR3 coding sequence is TGTGCCAGTAGTATAGTTCGTCTGGGGGTATACAATGAGCAGTTCTTC. Full variable domain (outside the CDR3, taken from reference TRBV19 and TRBJ2-1): DGGITQSPKYLFRKEGQNVTLSCEQNLNHDAMYWYRQDPGQGLRLIYYSQIVNDFQKGDIAEGYSVSREKKESFPLTVTSAQKNPTAFYLCASSIVRLGVYNEQFFGPGTRLTVL.

The V gene is TRBV4-2, the J gene TRBJ1-2; D remains unclear. The length of the CDR3 is 13 residues. V lost 0 bases and J lost 8, with 10 bases in between. Per the germline V gene, CDR1 is LGHNA and CDR2 is YNFKEQ. Here the CDR3 reads CASSQELLIGYTF. The CDR3 DNA is TGTGCCAGCAGCCAAGAGTTGCTTATCGGCTACACCTTC.

The chain employs TRBV4-2 and TRBJ1-6; D remains unclear. The CDR3 spans 15 residues. Germline CDR1 is LGHNA and CDR2 is YNFKEQ. V was cut by 4 bases and J by 9 bases, with 16 bases left in between. In DNA, the CDR3 is TGTGCCAGCAGCCCACGCGTGGCCATAAGTTCACCCCTCCACTTT. Protein product: CASSPRVAISSPLHF.

The rearrangement links TRBV6-1 to TRBJ1-3; D is unclear. The CDR3 extends over 13 amino acids. Between the trimmed V and J ends, which lost 6 bases and 1 base, there was a span of 7 bases. CDR1 is MNHNS, CDR2 SASEGT, per germline. CDR3 DNA: TGTGCCAGCAGCGCCCCTTCTGGAAACACCATATATTTT. Translation gives CASSAPSGNTIYF.

The sample holds many counts of this clonotype. V gene TRBV7-9 combines with J gene TRBJ1-1, with no clear D. The CDR3 consists of 18 residues. CDR1 is SEHNR, CDR2 FQNEAQ, per germline (reference sequence). V was shortened by 5 bases and J by 4 bases, with 26 bases between the two germline ends. The DNA for the CDR3 is TGTGCCAGCAGCCCGCCCTATGTGGTGGGGTTCGGTGCCACTGAAGCTTTCTTT. It specifies CASSPPYVVGFGATEAFF.

In regard to this clonotype: Given a much more abundant clone one base away, this may be a read error. The gene calls are TRBV7-3 and TRBJ1-4, with D possibly TRBD1 on 5 matching bases. Per germline, CDR1 SGHTA and CDR2 FQGTGA. Deletions cut 5 bases from V and 5 bases from J, with 24 bases between. This CDR3 spans 18 amino acids. CDR3 residues: CASSPGLRDFAPNEKLFF. The CDR3 region has the DNA TGTGCCAGCAGCCCGGGACTTCGGGACTTTGCCCCAAATGAAAAACTGTTTTTT.